This TCR beta chain came from a study of tissue T cells after allogeneic stem cell transplantation. General study findings and limits: The patient cohort was small and clinically heterogeneous, with limited sampling depth. Only a limited share of tissue TCRs appeared in blood or spleen. Few T cell clones were shared across patients, but motif clusters showed tissue-specific shared signatures.

The V gene's germline CDR1 is ENHRY and CDR2 SYGVKD. This CDR3 comprises 15 residues. V lost 0 bases, J lost 3 bases, and 11 bases lay in between. Generated by immunoSEQ multiplex PCR, the TCRdb table keeps only in-frame clones and is missing some. The repertoire holds approximately 2,000 clones, with about 80% as singletons. As regards this clone: The antigen remains undetermined.

Sequences were derived from colon tissue, sampled at autopsy. The chain is built from TRBV10-3 and TRBJ1-1; TRBD1 might be the D (5 bases). The sequence was collected from a male patient aged 35-75 years with steroid-refractory graft-versus-host disease after an allogeneic stem cell transplant. Some of the T cells might come from the graft donor. The CDR3 region is CAISESKGRDTEAFF. The CDR3 DNA sequence: TGTGCCATCAGTGAGTCGAAGGGGCGAGACACTGAAGCTTTCTTT.